This TCR beta chain was profiled in a study of T cells in Graves' hyperthyroidism and ophthalmopathy. General study findings and limits: Peripheral blood also featured most of the thyroid clonotypes expanded above 0.001.

Per germline, CDR1 LGHNT and CDR2 FRNRAP. The CDR3 consists of 17 residues. No ophthalmopathy progression within 18 months constituted stable Graves' hyperthyroidism. Those with hyperthyroidism were 18 to 65 years old, newly diagnosed, and ill for under 2 months. Diagnostic assessment was based on clinical symptoms, serum thyroxine and TRAb, thyroid ultrasound and orbital computed tomography. About this clonotype itself: Its antigen is undetermined.

Amplified TCR beta CDR3 regions derived from RNA transcripts. HTBI primers were the set used in a first-round RT-PCR of the TCR CDR3. TCRdb re-analysed the multiplex PCR reads in MiXCR, keeping a single row per CDR3 protein. Found here are hundreds of thousands of distinct CDR3 sequences, approximately 36% of them singletons; the top ten hold 30% to 40%. This TCR was sampled from a middle-aged woman with Graves' hyperthyroidism. The V and J genes are TRBV12-5 and TRBJ1-4, with 9 bases identical to TRBD1. Sequencing input: blood. The CDR3 sequence is CASIPARTGAKNEKLFF. CDR3 coding DNA: TGTGCCAGCATCCCCGCCCGGACAGGGGCGAAAAATGAAAAACTGTTTTTT. The full variable domain, with the rest looked up from reference TRBV12-5 and TRBJ1-4, is DARVTQTPRHKVTEMGQEVTMRCQPILGHNTVFWYRQTMMQGLELLAYFRNRAPLDDSGMPKDRFSAEMPDATLATLKIQPSEPRDSAVYFCASIPARTGAKNEKLFFGSGTQLSVL.